Shown below are 10 T cell receptor beta chains from a single sample sequenced in a study of blood T cell repertoires in COVID-19. Data came from immunoSEQ multiplex PCR; TCRdb stores just in-frame clones and leaves some out. The table lists 250,000 or so clones, approximately 82% of them singletons, with approximately 1.9% in the top ten. The sequenced sample consisted of peripheral blood. Receptor source: a woman of 80 years or more with acute or convalescent COVID-19.

This clone occurred once. This chain joins TRBV27 and TRBJ1-1, with 11 nucleotides matching TRBD1. J was trimmed by 1 base and V by 6 bases; bases with no gene match: 10. Germline V lookup: CDR1 MNHEY, CDR2 SMNVEV (reference sequence). The CDR3 spans 17 residues. CDR3 loop: CASSSGQGATSNTEAFF. CDR3 nucleotide sequence: TGTGCCAGCAGCTCCGGACAGGGGGCAACATCGAACACTGAAGCTTTCTTT.

V usage is TRBV7-6 and J usage is TRBJ1-1; no definite D call. V was trimmed by 0 bases and J by 0 bases, leaving 11 bases between them. Germline values: CDR1 SGHVS, CDR2 FNYEAQ. The CDR3 is made up of 16 amino acids. The CDR3 nucleotides are TGTGCCAGCAGCTTAGCTGTACGAGAAATGAACACTGAAGCTTTCTTT. Protein product: CASSLAVREMNTEAFF.

CDR3 DNA sequence: TGTGCCAGCAGTTGGGCTGGTAGTGACGAGCAGTACTTC. This encodes CASSWAGSDEQYF. The chain combines TRBV7-9 with TRBJ2-7; no definite D call. The CDR3 loop spans 13 amino acids. In germline, CDR1 is SEHNR, CDR2 FQNEAQ (reference sequence). V was shortened by 6 bases and J by 5 bases, with 14 bases between the two germline ends.

The chain recombines TRBV28 with TRBJ1-6, with 11 bases matching TRBD1. CDR1 and CDR2 from the germline V gene are MDHEN and SYDVKM. J lost 6 bases, V lost 3 bases, and 4 bases had no gene match. The CDR3 loop spans 16 amino acids. The chain's CDR3 is CASSFSDRGPNSPLHF. CDR3 DNA: TGTGCCAGCAGTTTCTCGGACAGGGGGCCTAATTCACCCCTCCACTTT.

The chain is built from TRBV28 and TRBJ2-3; TRBD2 matches at 8 bases. The CDR3 length is 17 residues. Germline V gene sequence: CDR1 MDHEN, CDR2 SYDVKM. V lost 3 bases and J lost 0; bases outside the gene matches: 8. CDR3 in amino acids: CASSFGGASGSTDTQYF. DNA for the CDR3: TGTGCCAGCAGTTTCGGGGGGGCTAGCGGGAGCACAGATACGCAGTATTTT.

V and J are TRBV4-3 and TRBJ1-4; no clear D. The CDR3 covers 16 residues. CDR1 and CDR2 (germline): LGHNA, YSLEER. V gave up 3 bases and J gave up 4 bases, with 15 bases separating them. The CDR3 DNA reads as TGCGCCAGCAGCCACCGCCAGTGGACTTTTAATGAAAAACTGTTTTTT. It codes for CASSHRQWTFNEKLFF.

This sequence joins TRBV4-3 and TRBJ2-4, with 9 bases lining up with TRBD2. CDR1 is LGHNA, CDR2 YSLEER, per germline. J was trimmed by 6 bases and V by 4 bases; bases with no gene match: 4. The CDR3 is 14 amino acids. The CDR3 sequence: CASSPGTSRNIQYF. The CDR3, as DNA: TGCGCCAGCAGCCCCGGGACTAGCAGAAACATTCAGTACTTC.

CDR3 bases: TGTGCCAGCAGCCAAGATGATTTGAGGTCCTGGACCGGGGAGCTGTTTTTT. It encodes CASSQDDLRSWTGELFF. The rearrangement links TRBV4-2 to TRBJ2-2; D not certain. The germline V gene encodes CDR1 LGHNA and CDR2 YNFKEQ. V was trimmed by 0 bases and J by 5 bases, leaving 16 bases between them. The CDR3 has 17 amino acids.

This clone was recorded a few times. The V and J genes are TRBV30 and TRBJ1-1; D gene ambiguous. The CDR3 length is 12 residues. Trimming removed 1 base from V and 11 bases from J, with 14 bases in between. Per the germline V gene, CDR1 is GTSNPN and CDR2 is SVGIG (reference sequence). The CDR3 is CAWSGTAGGAFF. In DNA form, the CDR3 reads TGTGCCTGGAGTGGGACTGCCGGCGGGGCTTTCTTT.

The chain couples TRBV19 to TRBJ1-2; 8 nucleotides agree with TRBD1. This CDR3 spans 14 amino acids. V shed 6 bases and J 4 bases; nucleotides not matched to a gene: 7. Germline-derived CDR1 and CDR2 are LNHDA and SQIVND (reference sequence). The DNA of the CDR3 is TGTGCCAGTAGATATACAGGGGGAGCCTATGGCTACACCTTC. This codes for CASRYTGGAYGYTF.